Listed below are T cell receptor beta chains from one sample, sequenced in a study of T cell changes during pregnancy in multiple sclerosis. Assay used: immunoSEQ multiplex PCR; TCRdb lists only in-frame clones, some missing. The repertoire consists of tens of thousands of clones, with almost 95% occurring once and the leading ten covering 1.5% to 2.5%. The source was peripheral blood, collected in the third trimester of pregnancy. These receptors originate from a female donor in good health, enrolled as a control in a pregnancy study. The conserved cysteine and the conserved F or W are not part of the CDR3 here. Each record gives: clone size, V gene, J gene, CDR3 protein. Size values are once, few and many counts, or a class for expanded clones, and some rows have none.

>.|TRBV7-9|TRBJ2-2
ASSPKTSGSITGELF
>.|TRBV5-5|TRBJ1-2
ASSLGQGTYGYT
>.|TRBV7-6|TRBJ1-5
ASSRKHGVGPQH
>.|TRBV28|TRBJ2-1
ASIRTSGSYNEQF
>.|TRBV18|TRBJ1-1
ASSPEAGEAF
>.|TRBV10-1|TRBJ1-1
ASRGGGQGRKAMGEAF
>.|TRBV4-1|TRBJ2-5
ASSRGPKETQY
>.|TRBV7-9|TRBJ1-4
ASTHEGGNEKLF
>.|TRBV12-5|TRBJ2-5
ASGLDRGRQETQY
>.|TRBV7-8|TRBJ1-4
ASSLNRGGGEKLF
>.|TRBV18|TRBJ1-3
ASSSAAISGNTIY
>.|TRBV5-6|TRBJ2-2
ASGADWRGGRFGELF
>.|TRBV2|TRBJ1-1
ASRYDRTMNTEAF
>.|TRBV2|TRBJ1-3
ASTSLGRAISGNTIY
>.|TRBV4-2|TRBJ1-1
ASSQDQDRNTEAF
>.|TRBV7-2|TRBJ1-1
ASSEPIREEAF
>.|TRBV30|TRBJ1-2
AYNRGEDGYT
>.|TRBV4-3|TRBJ1-5
ASSQDLARGAAEYSNQPQH
>.|TRBV9|TRBJ1-6
ASSVGVSSYNSPLH
>.|TRBV10-3|TRBJ2-7
AISGGTGDYEQY
>.|TRBV5-4|TRBJ2-5
ASSLALSGGQETQY
>.|TRBV28|TRBJ2-1
ASASVDNEQF
>.|TRBV5-1|TRBJ2-2
ASSLDGDTGELF
>.|TRBV30|TRBJ2-5
AWSVQGKRQETQY
>.|TRBV28|TRBJ2-7
ASRGLGQDLTYEQY
>.|TRBV30|TRBJ1-3
AWVPGWGVGNTIY
>.|TRBV7-2|TRBJ2-7
ASSWSGGGYYEQY
>.|TRBV7-2|TRBJ2-2
ASSPSYTGELF
>.|TRBV29-1|TRBJ2-5
SASRLAQETQY
>once|TRBV28|TRBJ2-1
ASREREPVEQF
>.|TRBV6-5|TRBJ1-5
ASTPGQGGNQPQH
>.|TRBV5-6|TRBJ2-3
ASSLFQGPRYSQVTQY
>.|TRBV9|TRBJ2-7
ASSVGGGISYEQY
>.|TRBV11-2|TRBJ1-5
ASSLGPGGGRNSNQPQH
>.|TRBV19|TRBJ1-5
ASSIEGGYQPQH
>.|TRBV7-2|TRBJ2-7
ASSLRVRGSSYEQY
>.|TRBV7-2|TRBJ1-2
ASSQGLHGYT
>.|TRBV15|TRBJ1-5
ATSITEVWMSNQPQH
>.|TRBV29-1|TRBJ2-7
SVETVAYEQY
>once|TRBV9|TRBJ2-3
ASSVDRDTQY
>.|TRBV7-2|TRBJ2-5
ASSFPPIETQY
>.|TRBV5-1|TRBJ2-4
ASSYLPGLAGVVKNIQY
>.|TRBV30|TRBJ2-5
AWSAGGGETQY
>.|TRBV11-1|TRBJ2-7
ASSLELASGLSSYEQY
>.|TRBV29-1|TRBJ2-3
SVRRQPGTDTQY
>.|TRBV28|TRBJ1-2
ASSSGAGYGYT
>few|TRBV19|TRBJ1-2
ASSRGGYYGYT
>.|TRBV19|TRBJ1-5
ASSDRQGNQPQH
>.|TRBV14|TRBJ1-3
ASSPGQLLGNTIY